Included here is one TCR beta chain sequence, with context. This sample was taken from a study of cytomegalovirus exposure and HLA in healthy donors. Primers included in the PCR were 60 Vbeta and 13 Jbeta primers. Sequencing used immunoSEQ multiplex PCR; TCRdb keeps in-frame clones, though not all of them. The table records about 120,000 clones, around 77% of them present only once. Germline V gene data show CDR1 as SGHVS and CDR2 as FQNEAQ. Trimming shortened V by 1 base and J by 0 bases, and 15 bases separated the two germline ends. The CDR3 consists of 17 residues. Sequencing was carried out using PBMCs. This receptor was obtained from a human donor in good health. The chain carries TRBV7-8 and TRBJ1-2, with a possible D match to TRBD1 (5 bases). Written as DNA, the CDR3 is TGTGCCAGCAGCTTAGGGGATGCGGGGGGGGCTAACTATGGCTACACCTTC. It translates to CASSLGDAGGANYGYTF.